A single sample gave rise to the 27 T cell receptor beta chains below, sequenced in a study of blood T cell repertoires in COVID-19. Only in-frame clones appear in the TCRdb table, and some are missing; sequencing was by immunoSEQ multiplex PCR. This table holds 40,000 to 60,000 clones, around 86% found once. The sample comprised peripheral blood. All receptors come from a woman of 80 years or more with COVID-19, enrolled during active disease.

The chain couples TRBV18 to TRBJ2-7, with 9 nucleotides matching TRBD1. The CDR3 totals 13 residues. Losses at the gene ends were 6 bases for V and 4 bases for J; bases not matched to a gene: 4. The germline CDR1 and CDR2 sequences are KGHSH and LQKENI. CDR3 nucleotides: TGTGCCAGCTCCGGGACAGGGTCTTACGAGCAGTACTTC. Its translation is CASSGTGSYEQYF.

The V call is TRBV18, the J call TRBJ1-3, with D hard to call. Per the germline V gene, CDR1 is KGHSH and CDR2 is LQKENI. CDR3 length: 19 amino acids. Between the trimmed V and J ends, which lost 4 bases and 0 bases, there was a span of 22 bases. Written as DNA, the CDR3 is TGTGCCAGCTCACGCTATAAGATCGAGGGCCAAAGCTCTGGAAACACCATATATTTT. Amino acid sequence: CASSRYKIEGQSSGNTIYF.

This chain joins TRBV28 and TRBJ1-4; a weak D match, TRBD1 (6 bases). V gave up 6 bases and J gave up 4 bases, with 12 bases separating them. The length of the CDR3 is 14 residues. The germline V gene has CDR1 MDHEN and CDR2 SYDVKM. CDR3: CASSQGGVNEKLFF. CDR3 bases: TGTGCCAGCAGCCAAGGGGGTGTTAATGAAAAACTGTTTTTT.

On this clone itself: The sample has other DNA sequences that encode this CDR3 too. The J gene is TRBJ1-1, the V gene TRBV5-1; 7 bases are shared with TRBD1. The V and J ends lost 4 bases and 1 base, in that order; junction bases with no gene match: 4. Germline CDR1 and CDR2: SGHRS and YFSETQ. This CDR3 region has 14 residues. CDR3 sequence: CASSTRQGNTEAFF. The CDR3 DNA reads TGCGCCAGCAGCACAAGACAGGGGAACACTGAAGCTTTCTTT. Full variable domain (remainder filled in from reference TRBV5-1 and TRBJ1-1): KAGVTQTPRYLIKTRGQQVTLSCSPISGHRSVSWYQQTPGQGLQFLFEYFSETQRNKGNFPGRFSGRQFSNSRSEMNVSTLELGDSALYLCASSTRQGNTEAFFGQGTRLTVV.

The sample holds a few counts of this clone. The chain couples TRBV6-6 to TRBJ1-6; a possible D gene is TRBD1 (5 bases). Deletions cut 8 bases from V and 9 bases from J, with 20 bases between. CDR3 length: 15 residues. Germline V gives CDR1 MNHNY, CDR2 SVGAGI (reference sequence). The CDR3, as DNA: TGTGCCAGCTCAATCGGGAGGGGTAGGGGTTCACCCCTCCACTTT. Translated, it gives CASSIGRGRGSPLHF.

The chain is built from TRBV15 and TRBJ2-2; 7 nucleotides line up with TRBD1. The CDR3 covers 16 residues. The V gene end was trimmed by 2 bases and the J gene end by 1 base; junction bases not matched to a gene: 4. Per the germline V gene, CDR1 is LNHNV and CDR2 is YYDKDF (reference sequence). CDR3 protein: CATSRWTGLNTGELFF. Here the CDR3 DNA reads TGTGCCACCAGCAGATGGACAGGTCTGAACACCGGGGAGCTGTTTTTT.

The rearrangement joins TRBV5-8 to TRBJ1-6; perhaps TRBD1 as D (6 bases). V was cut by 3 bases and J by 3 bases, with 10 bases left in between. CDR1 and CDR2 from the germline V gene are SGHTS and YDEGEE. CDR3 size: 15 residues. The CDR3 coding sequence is TGTGCCAGCAGCTCACTGACAGGCTATAATTCACCCCTCCACTTT. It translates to CASSSLTGYNSPLHF.

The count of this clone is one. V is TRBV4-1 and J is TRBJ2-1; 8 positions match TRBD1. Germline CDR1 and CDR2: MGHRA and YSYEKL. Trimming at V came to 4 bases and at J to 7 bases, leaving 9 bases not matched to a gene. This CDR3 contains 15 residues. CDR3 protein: CASSLGQGNSNEQFF. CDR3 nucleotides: TGCGCCAGCAGCCTCGGACAGGGTAACTCGAATGAGCAGTTCTTC.

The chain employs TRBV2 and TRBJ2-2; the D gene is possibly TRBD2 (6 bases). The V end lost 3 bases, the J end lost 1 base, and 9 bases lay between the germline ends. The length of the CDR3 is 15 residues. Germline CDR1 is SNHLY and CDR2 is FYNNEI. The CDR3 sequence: CASSESRGNTGELFF. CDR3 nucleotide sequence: TGTGCCAGCAGTGAGTCGCGGGGGAACACCGGGGAGCTGTTTTTT.

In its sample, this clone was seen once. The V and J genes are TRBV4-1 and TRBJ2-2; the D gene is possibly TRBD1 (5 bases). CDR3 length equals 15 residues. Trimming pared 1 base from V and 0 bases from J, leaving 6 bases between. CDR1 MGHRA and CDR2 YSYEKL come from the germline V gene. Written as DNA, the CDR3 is TGCGCCAGCAGCCAAGTAGGGGCGAACACCGGGGAGCTGTTTTTT. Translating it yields CASSQVGANTGELFF.

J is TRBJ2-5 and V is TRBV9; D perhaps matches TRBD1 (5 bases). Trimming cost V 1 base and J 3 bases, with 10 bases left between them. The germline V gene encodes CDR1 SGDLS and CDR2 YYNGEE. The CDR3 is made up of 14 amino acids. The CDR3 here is CASSVTGFKETQYF. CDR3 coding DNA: TGTGCCAGCAGCGTAACAGGTTTTAAAGAGACCCAGTACTTC.

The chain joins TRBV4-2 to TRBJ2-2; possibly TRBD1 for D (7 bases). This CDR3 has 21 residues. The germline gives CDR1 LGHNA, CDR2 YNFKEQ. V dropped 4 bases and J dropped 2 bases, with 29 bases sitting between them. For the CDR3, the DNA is TGTGCCAGCAGCCTAAAAAGGGGGCCGGGACTCTCACTCGACAACACCGGGGAGCTGTTTTTT. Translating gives CASSLKRGPGLSLDNTGELFF.

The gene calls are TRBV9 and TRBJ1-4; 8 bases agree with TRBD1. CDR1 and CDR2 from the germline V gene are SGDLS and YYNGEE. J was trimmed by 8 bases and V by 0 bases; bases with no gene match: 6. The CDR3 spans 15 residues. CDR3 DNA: TGTGCCAGCAGCGTAGACGGACAGGGACACGAAAAACTGTTTTTT. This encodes CASSVDGQGHEKLFF. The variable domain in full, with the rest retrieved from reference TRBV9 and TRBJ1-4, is DSGVTQTPKHLITATGQRVTLRCSPRSGDLSVYWYQQSLDQGLQFLIQYYNGEERAKGNILERFSAQQFPDLHSELNLSSLELGDSALYFCASSVDGQGHEKLFFGSGTQLSVL.

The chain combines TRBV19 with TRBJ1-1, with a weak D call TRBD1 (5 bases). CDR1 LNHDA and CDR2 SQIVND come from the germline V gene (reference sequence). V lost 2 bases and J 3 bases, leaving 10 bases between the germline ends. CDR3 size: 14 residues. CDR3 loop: CASSIQGGYTEAFF. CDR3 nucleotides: TGTGCCAGTAGTATACAGGGCGGCTACACTGAAGCTTTCTTT. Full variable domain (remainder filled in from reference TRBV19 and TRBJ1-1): DGGITQSPKYLFRKEGQNVTLSCEQNLNHDAMYWYRQDPGQGLRLIYYSQIVNDFQKGDIAEGYSVSREKKESFPLTVTSAQKNPTAFYLCASSIQGGYTEAFFGQGTRLTVV.

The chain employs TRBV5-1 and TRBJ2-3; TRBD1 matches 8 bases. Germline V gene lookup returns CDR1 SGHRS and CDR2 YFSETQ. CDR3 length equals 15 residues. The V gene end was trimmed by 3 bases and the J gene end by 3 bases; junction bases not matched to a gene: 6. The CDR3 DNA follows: TGCGCCAGCAGCTCCGGACAGGGCTGGACAGATACGCAGTATTTT. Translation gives CASSSGQGWTDTQYF.

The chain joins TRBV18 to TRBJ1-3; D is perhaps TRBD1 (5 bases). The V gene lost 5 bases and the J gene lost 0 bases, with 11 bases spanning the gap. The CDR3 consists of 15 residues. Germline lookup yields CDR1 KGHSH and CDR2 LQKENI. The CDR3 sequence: CASSLQVHSGNTIYF. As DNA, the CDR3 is TGTGCCAGCTCATTACAGGTGCACTCTGGAAACACCATATATTTT.

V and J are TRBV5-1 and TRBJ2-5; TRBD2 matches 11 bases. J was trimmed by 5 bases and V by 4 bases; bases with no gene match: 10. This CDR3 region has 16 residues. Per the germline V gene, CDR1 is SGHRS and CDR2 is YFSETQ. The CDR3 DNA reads TGCGCCAGCAGCCCCTTTAGCGGGGGGGCGGGTGAGACCCAGTACTTC. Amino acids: CASSPFSGGAGETQYF.

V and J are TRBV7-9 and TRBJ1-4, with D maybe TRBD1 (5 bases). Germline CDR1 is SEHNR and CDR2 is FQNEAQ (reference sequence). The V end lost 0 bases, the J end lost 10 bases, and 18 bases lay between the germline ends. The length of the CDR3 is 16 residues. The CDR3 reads CASSLAERQGRGKLFF. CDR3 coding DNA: TGTGCCAGCAGCTTAGCGGAGCGCCAGGGTAGGGGAAAACTGTTTTTT.

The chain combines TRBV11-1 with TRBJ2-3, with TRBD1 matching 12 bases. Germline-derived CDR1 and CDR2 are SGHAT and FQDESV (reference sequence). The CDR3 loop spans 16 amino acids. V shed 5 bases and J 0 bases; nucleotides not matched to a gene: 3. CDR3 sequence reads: CASSPGTGGSTDTQYF. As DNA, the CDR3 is TGTGCCAGCAGCCCCGGGACAGGGGGCAGCACAGATACGCAGTATTTT.

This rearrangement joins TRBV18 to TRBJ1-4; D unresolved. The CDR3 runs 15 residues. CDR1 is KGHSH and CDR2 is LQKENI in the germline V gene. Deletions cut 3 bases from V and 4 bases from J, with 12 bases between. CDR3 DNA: TGTGCCAGCTCACCCAACGTTGGGAGTAATGAAAAACTGTTTTTT. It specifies CASSPNVGSNEKLFF.

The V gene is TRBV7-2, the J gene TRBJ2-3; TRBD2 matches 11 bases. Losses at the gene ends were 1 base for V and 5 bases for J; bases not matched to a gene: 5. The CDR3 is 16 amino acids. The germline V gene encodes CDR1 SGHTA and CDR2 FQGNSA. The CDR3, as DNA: TGTGCCAGCAGCTTAGTTAGCGGGGGGGTAATAGATACGCAGTATTTT. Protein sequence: CASSLVSGGVIDTQYF.

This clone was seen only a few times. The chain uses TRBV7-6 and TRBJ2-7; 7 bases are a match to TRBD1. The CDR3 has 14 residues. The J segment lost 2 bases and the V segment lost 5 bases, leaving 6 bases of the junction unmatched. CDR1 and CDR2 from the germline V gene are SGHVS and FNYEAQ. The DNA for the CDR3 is TGTGCCAGCAGCCCATTGACAGGGCCCTACGAGCAGTACTTC. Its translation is CASSPLTGPYEQYF.

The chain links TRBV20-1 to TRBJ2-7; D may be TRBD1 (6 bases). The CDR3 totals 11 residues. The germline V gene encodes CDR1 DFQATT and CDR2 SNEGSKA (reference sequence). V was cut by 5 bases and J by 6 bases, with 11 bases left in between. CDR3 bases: TGCAGTGCTCCCACAGGGCCCGAGCAGTACTTC. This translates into CSAPTGPEQYF.

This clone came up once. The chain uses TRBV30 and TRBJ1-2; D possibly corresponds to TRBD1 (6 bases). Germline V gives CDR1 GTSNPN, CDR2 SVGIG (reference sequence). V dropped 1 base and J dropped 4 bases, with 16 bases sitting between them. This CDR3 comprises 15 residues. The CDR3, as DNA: TGTGCCTGGAGTGCCTTCCCTACAGGGAGCTATGGCTACACCTTC. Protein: CAWSAFPTGSYGYTF.

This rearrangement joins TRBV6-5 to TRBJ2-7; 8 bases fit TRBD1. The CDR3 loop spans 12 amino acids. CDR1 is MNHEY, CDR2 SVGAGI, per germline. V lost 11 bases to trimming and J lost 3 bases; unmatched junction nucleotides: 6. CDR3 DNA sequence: TGTGCCGTCGGGACAGGAGGCTACGAGCAGTACTTC. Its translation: CAVGTGGYEQYF.

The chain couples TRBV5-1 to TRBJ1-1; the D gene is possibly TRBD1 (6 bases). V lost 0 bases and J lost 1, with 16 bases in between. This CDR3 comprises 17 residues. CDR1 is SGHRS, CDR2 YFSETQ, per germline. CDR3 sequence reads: CASSLEQGLGTNTEAFF. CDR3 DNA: TGCGCCAGCAGCTTGGAGCAGGGGTTGGGGACGAACACTGAAGCTTTCTTT.

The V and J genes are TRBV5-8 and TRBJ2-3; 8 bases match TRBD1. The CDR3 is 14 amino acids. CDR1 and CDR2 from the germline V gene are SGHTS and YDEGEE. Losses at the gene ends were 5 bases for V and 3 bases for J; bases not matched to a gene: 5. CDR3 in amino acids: CASRKTGGTDTQYF. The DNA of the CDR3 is TGTGCCAGCAGAAAAACAGGGGGAACAGATACGCAGTATTTT.